The 14 T cell receptor beta chains reported below all come from one sample, sequenced in a study of blood T cell repertoires in COVID-19. Produced via immunoSEQ multiplex PCR; TCRdb's table is partial and in-frame only. The sample carries 99,000 or so clones, approximately 88% recorded once. Input material: peripheral blood. The receptors here all came from a man in his fifties or sixties with acute or convalescent COVID-19.

This rearrangement joins TRBV10-2 to TRBJ2-1; 9 bases align to TRBD2. V lost 7 bases, J lost 6 bases, and 10 bases stayed unmatched. Germline assignment: CDR1 WSHSY and CDR2 SAAADI. CDR3 length: 15 residues. CDR3 protein: CASTGREGPTNEQFF. In nucleotides, the CDR3 is TGCGCCAGCACCGGGCGGGAGGGTCCTACCAATGAGCAGTTCTTC.

The J gene is TRBJ1-5, the V gene TRBV27, with D possibly TRBD1 on 5 matching bases. This CDR3 spans 14 amino acids. Germline CDR1 is MNHEY and CDR2 is SMNVEV (reference sequence). V was pared by 3 bases and J by 6 bases, with 12 bases between. The DNA for the CDR3 is TGTGCCAGCAGTTTCATGGGGGGGAGTCAGCCCCAGCATTTT. Its translation: CASSFMGGSQPQHF.

The chain links TRBV7-8 to TRBJ2-5, with D maybe TRBD2 (6 bases). V was clipped by 3 bases and J by 7 bases, with 9 bases between them. Germline loops: CDR1 SGHVS, CDR2 FQNEAQ. The CDR3 is 12 residues long. CDR3 protein: CASSFGGGTQYF. The CDR3 DNA reads as TGTGCCAGCAGCTTCGGGGGAGGGACCCAGTACTTC.

The chain combines TRBV10-3 with TRBJ2-1, with 10 bases lining up with TRBD1. The J segment lost 7 bases and the V segment lost 3 bases, leaving 12 bases of the junction unmatched. CDR3 length: 17 amino acids. Germline CDR1 ENHRY, CDR2 SYGVKD. The CDR3 nucleotides read TGTGCCATCAGTGACCACCCCGGGACAGGGGAAAGGAATGAGCAGTTCTTC. Translated, it gives CAISDHPGTGERNEQFF.

The rearrangement uses TRBV29-1 and TRBJ2-1; D possibly corresponds to TRBD1 (6 bases). This CDR3 has 14 amino acids. The V end was cut by 7 bases, the J end by 5 bases, with 18 bases between. The V gene's germline CDR1 is SQVTM and CDR2 ANQGSEA. This chain's CDR3 is CSATRGQSDNEQFF. The CDR3 DNA follows: TGCAGCGCCACTAGGGGACAAAGCGACAATGAGCAGTTCTTC.

In DNA form, the CDR3 reads TGTGCCAGCAGTTACGGGCCCGGGGAGCTGTTTTTT. Encoded protein: CASSYGPGELFF. The rearrangement uses TRBV6-2 or TRBV6-3 and TRBJ2-2, with D uncertain. V lost 2 bases and J 6 bases, leaving 4 bases between the germline ends. CDR1 MNHEY and CDR2 SVGEGT come from the germline V gene. The CDR3 extends over 12 amino acids.

The chain links TRBV19 to TRBJ1-5; TRBD1 is a possible D gene (6 bases). V shed 3 bases and J shed 8 bases, with 8 bases lying between them. Germline CDR1 is LNHDA and CDR2 is SQIVND (reference sequence). The CDR3 extends over 12 amino acids. CDR3 in amino acids: CASSIRGKPQHF. CDR3 bases: TGTGCCAGTAGTATCAGGGGTAAGCCCCAGCATTTT.

The gene calls are TRBV5-6 and TRBJ1-2, with D possibly matching TRBD1 (6 bases). Germline loops: CDR1 SGHDT, CDR2 YYEEEE. There are 16 residues in the CDR3. Between the trimmed V and J ends, which lost 3 bases and 3 bases, there was a span of 18 bases. The DNA for the CDR3 is TGTGCCAGCAGCTCCTTAGACAGGCGGCTTCACTATGGCTACACCTTC. Protein: CASSSLDRRLHYGYTF.

V is TRBV6-2 or TRBV6-3 and J is TRBJ2-7, with TRBD1 matching 9 bases. Germline V gene lookup returns CDR1 MNHEY and CDR2 SVGEGT. The CDR3 covers 15 residues. Trimming cost V 0 bases and J 4 bases; bases outside gene matches: 4. The CDR3 DNA follows: TGTGCCAGCAGTTACTCGTTGGACAGGGGATACGAGCAGTACGTC. Protein: CASSYSLDRGYEQYV.

The chain combines TRBV5-6 with TRBJ1-1; D unresolved. Trimming removed 3 bases from V and 5 bases from J, with 14 bases in between. CDR3 length: 14 amino acids. Germline V gene sequence: CDR1 SGHDT, CDR2 YYEEEE. The chain's CDR3 is CASSSDRWETEAFF. CDR3 nucleotide sequence: TGTGCCAGCAGCTCGGATAGATGGGAGACTGAAGCTTTCTTT. Looking up the rest from reference TRBV5-6 and TRBJ1-1 gives the full variable domain: DAGVTQSPTHLIKTRGQQVTLRCSPKSGHDTVSWYQQALGQGPQFIFQYYEEEERQRGNFPDRFSGHQFPNYSSELNVNALLLGDSALYLCASSSDRWETEAFFGQGTRLTVV.

The rearrangement links TRBV29-1 to TRBJ1-1; possibly TRBD1 for D (5 bases). The CDR3 loop spans 14 amino acids. The germline gives CDR1 SQVTM, CDR2 ANQGSEA. Trimming took off 3 bases at V and 5 bases at J, with 16 bases between the two ends. The CDR3 nucleotides are TGCAGCGTTGATGGGGGGATGGTAGGTACTGAAGCTTTCTTT. Translated, it gives CSVDGGMVGTEAFF.

The J gene is TRBJ1-2, the V gene TRBV5-6; D gene uncertain. V was cut by 1 base and J by 2 bases, with 18 bases left in between. Germline V CDR1 and CDR2: SGHDT, YYEEEE. The CDR3 is 17 amino acids. The CDR3 nucleotides read TGTGCCAGCAGCTTGTGGGGAGGGTCCAAAATCAACTATGGCTACACCTTC. Amino acid sequence: CASSLWGGSKINYGYTF.

The gene calls are TRBV7-2 and TRBJ1-4; 8 bases line up with TRBD1. V gave up 3 bases and J gave up 7 bases; unmatched junction bases: 7. The CDR3 sequence is 15 residues long. Germline V CDR1 and CDR2: SGHTA, FQGNSA. The CDR3 here is CASSFTGGSGEKLFF. Written as DNA, the CDR3 is TGTGCCAGCAGCTTCACAGGGGGTAGTGGTGAAAAACTGTTTTTT.

In this sample, this clone turned up a few times. V and J are TRBV5-8 and TRBJ2-7; the match to TRBD2 covers 8 bases. Germline assignment: CDR1 SGHTS and CDR2 YDEGEE. The CDR3 is made up of 13 amino acids. J lost 6 bases, V lost 4 bases, and 6 bases had no gene match. This chain's CDR3 is CASSPTLAGEQYV. In nucleotides, the CDR3 is TGTGCCAGCAGCCCAACCCTAGCGGGCGAGCAGTACGTC.